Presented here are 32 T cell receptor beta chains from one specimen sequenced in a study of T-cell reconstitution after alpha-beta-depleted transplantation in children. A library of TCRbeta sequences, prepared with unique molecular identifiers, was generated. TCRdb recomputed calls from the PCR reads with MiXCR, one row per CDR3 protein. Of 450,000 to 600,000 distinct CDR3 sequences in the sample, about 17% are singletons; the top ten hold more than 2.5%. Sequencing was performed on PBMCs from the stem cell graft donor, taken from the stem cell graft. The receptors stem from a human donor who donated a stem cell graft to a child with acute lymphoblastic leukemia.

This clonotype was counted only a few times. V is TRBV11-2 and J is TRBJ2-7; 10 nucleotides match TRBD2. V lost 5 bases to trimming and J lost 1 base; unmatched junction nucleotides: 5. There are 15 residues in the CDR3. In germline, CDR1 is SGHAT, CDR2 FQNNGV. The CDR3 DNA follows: TGTGCCAGCAGCCGCCTAGCGGGAGTGTCCTACGAGCAGTACTTC. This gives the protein CASSRLAGVSYEQYF.

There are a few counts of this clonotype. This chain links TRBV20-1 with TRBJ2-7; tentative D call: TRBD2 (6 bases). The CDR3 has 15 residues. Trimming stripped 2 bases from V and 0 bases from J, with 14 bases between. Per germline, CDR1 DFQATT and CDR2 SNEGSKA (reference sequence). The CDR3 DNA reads TGCAGTGCTAGACCCGGGGACGGGAGCTCCTACGAGCAGTACTTC. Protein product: CSARPGDGSSYEQYF.

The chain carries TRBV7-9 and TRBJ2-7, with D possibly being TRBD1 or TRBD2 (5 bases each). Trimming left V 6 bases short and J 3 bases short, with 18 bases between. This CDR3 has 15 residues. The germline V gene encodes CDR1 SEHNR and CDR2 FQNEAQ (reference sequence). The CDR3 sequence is CASSSLGALNYEQYF. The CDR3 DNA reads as TGTGCCAGCAGTAGCCTCGGGGCCTTAAACTACGAGCAGTACTTC.

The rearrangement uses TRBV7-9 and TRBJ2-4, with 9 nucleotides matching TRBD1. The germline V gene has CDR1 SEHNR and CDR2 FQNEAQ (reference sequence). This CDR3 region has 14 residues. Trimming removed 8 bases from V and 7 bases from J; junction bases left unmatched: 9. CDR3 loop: CASLGSGQGNIQYF. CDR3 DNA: TGTGCCAGCCTCGGTTCTGGACAGGGGAACATTCAGTACTTC.

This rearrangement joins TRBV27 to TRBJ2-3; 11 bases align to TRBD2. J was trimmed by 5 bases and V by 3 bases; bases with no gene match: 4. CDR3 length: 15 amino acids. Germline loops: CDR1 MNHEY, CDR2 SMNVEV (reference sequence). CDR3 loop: CASSLTSGVGDTQYF. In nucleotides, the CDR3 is TGTGCCAGCAGTTTGACTAGCGGGGTTGGAGATACGCAGTATTTT.

This CDR3 reads CASSFQGANYGYTF. In DNA form, the CDR3 reads TGTGCCAGCAGTTTTCAGGGAGCTAACTATGGCTACACCTTC. This sequence joins TRBV12-3 or TRBV12-4 and TRBJ1-2; perhaps TRBD1 as D (5 bases). V was clipped by 3 bases and J by 0 bases, with 8 bases between them. The CDR3 consists of 14 residues.

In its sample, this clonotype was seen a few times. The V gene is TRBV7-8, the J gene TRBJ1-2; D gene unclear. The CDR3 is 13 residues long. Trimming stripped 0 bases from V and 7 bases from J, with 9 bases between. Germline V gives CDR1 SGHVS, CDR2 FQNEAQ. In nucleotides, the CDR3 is TGTGCCAGCAGCTTAGCATCGGATGGTGGCTACACCTTC. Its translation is CASSLASDGGYTF. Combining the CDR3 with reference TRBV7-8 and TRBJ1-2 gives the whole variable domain GAGVSQSPRYKVAKRGQDVALRCDPISGHVSLFWYQQALGQGPEFLTYFQNEAQLDKSGLPSDRFFAERPEGSVSTLKIQRTQQEDSAVYLCASSLASDGGYTFGSGTRLTVV.

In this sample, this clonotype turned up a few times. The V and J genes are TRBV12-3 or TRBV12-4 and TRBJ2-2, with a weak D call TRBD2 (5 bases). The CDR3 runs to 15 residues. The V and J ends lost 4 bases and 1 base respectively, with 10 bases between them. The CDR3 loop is CASSSPAVNTGELFF. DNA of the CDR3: TGTGCCAGCAGTTCCCCAGCGGTGAACACCGGGGAGCTGTTTTTT.

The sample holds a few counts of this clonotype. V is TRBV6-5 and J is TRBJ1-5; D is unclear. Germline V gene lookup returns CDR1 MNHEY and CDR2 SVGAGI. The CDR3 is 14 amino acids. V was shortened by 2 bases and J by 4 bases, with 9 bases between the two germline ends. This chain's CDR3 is CASSYDGFNQPQHF. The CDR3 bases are TGTGCCAGCAGTTACGATGGGTTTAATCAGCCCCAGCATTTT.

The DNA of the CDR3 is TGTGCCAGCAGTCCTCAGGTGAACACCGGGGAGCTGTTTTTT. Translation gives CASSPQVNTGELFF. The V gene is TRBV12-3 or TRBV12-4, the J gene TRBJ2-2; D not resolved. The CDR3 spans 14 residues. The ends were cut back, 5 bases at V and 1 base at J, with 8 bases in the middle.

The DNA for the CDR3 is TGCGCCAGCAGCCAGACGCAGGGCCACGCGACGAACTATGGCTACACCTTC. Protein product: CASSQTQGHATNYGYTF. The chain combines TRBV4-1 with TRBJ1-2, with D perhaps TRBD1 (5 bases). This CDR3 spans 17 amino acids. Trimming shortened V by 3 bases and J by 2 bases, and 19 bases separated the two germline ends. Germline-derived CDR1 and CDR2 are MGHRA and YSYEKL.

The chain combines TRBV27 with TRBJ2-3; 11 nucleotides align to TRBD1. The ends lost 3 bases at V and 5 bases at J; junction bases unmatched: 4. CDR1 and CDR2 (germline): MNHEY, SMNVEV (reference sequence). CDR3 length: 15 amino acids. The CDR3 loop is CASSFPGQGGDTQYF. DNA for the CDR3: TGTGCCAGCAGTTTTCCGGGACAGGGGGGAGATACGCAGTATTTT.

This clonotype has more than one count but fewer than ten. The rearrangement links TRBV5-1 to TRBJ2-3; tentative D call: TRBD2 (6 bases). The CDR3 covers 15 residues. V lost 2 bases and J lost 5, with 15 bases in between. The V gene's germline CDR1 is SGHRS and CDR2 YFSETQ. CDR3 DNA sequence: TGCGCCAGCAGCTTCAATAGCGGAAATAGAGATACGCAGTATTTT. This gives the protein CASSFNSGNRDTQYF. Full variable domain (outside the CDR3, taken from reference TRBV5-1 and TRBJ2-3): KAGVTQTPRYLIKTRGQQVTLSCSPISGHRSVSWYQQTPGQGLQFLFEYFSETQRNKGNFPGRFSGRQFSNSRSEMNVSTLELGDSALYLCASSFNSGNRDTQYFGPGTRLTVL.

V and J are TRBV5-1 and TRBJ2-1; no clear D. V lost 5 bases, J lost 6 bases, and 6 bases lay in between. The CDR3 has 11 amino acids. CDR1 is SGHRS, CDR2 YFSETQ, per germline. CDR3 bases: TGCGCCAGCAGATGGTCCAATGAGCAGTTCTTC. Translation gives CASRWSNEQFF.

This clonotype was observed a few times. This CDR3 reads CASSRTYNEQFF. The CDR3 DNA follows: TGTGCCAGCAGTCGGACCTACAATGAGCAGTTCTTC. This chain links TRBV7-9 with TRBJ2-1; D uncertain. Germline values: CDR1 SEHNR, CDR2 FQNEAQ (reference sequence). The CDR3 is made up of 12 amino acids. V was clipped by 6 bases and J by 2 bases, with 5 bases between them.

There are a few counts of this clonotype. In DNA, the CDR3 is TGCAGTGCTGAGACCTTAGTGAGCACCGGGGAGCTGTTTTTT. It specifies CSAETLVSTGELFF. The chain recombines TRBV20-1 with TRBJ2-2; D not certain. Between the trimmed V and J ends, which lost 5 bases and 4 bases, there was a span of 14 bases. There are 14 residues in the CDR3. The germline V gene has CDR1 DFQATT and CDR2 SNEGSKA (reference sequence).

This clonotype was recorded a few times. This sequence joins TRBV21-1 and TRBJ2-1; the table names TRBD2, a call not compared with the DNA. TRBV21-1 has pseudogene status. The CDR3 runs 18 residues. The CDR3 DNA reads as TGTGCCAGCAGCAAAGCCTGTGTCGGAGGGAATGCCTACAATGAGCAGTTCTTC. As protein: CASSKACVGGNAYNEQFF.

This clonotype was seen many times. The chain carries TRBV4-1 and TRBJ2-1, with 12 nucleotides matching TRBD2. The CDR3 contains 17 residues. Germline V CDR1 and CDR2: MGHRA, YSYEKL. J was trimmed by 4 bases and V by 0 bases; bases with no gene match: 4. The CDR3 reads CASSQDPLAGGYNEQFF. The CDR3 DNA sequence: TGCGCCAGCAGCCAAGACCCACTAGCGGGAGGTTACAATGAGCAGTTCTTC.

The CDR3 DNA reads as TGCGCCAGCAGCCAATTCTTGGGCCGAGACAGGGTTTTCGGGGCCAACGTCCTGACTTTC. This gives the protein CASSQFLGRDRVFGANVLTF. The chain carries TRBV4-1 and TRBJ2-6; 7 bases are shared with TRBD1. The J segment lost 4 bases and the V segment lost 2 bases, leaving 17 bases of the junction unmatched. This CDR3 has 20 amino acids. CDR1 and CDR2 (germline): MGHRA, YSYEKL.

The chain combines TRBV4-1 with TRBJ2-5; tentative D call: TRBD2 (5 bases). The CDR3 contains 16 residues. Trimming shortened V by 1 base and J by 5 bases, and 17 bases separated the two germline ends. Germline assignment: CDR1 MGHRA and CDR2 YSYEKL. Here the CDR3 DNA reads TGCGCCAGCAGCCAAGCCGAGGGAATGGGTGAGGAGACCCAGTACTTC. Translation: CASSQAEGMGEETQYF.

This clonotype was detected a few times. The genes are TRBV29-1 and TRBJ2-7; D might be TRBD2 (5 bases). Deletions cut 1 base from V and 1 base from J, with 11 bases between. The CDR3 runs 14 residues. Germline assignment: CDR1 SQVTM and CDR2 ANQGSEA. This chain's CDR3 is CSVEGSGPSYEQYF. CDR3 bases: TGCAGCGTTGAAGGCAGCGGTCCGTCCTACGAGCAGTACTTC.

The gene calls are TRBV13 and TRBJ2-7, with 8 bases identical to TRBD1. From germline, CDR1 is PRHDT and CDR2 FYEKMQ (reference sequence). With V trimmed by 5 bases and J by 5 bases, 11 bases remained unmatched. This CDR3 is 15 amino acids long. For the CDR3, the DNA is TGTGCCAGCAGCCCAACAAGACAGGGGTTTCACGAGCAGTACTTC. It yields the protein CASSPTRQGFHEQYF.

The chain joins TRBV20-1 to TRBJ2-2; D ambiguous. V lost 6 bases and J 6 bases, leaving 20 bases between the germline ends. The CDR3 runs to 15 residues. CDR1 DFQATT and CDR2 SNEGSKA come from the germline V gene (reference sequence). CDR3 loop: CSATDARLMAGELFF. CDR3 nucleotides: TGCAGTGCCACAGACGCACGCCTAATGGCCGGGGAGCTGTTTTTT.

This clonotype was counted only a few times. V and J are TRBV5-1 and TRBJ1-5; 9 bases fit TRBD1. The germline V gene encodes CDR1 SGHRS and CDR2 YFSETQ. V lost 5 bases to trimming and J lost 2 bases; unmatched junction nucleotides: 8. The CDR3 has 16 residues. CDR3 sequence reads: CASRAGTGSGNQPQHF. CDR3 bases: TGCGCCAGCAGGGCCGGGACAGGGTCAGGCAATCAGCCCCAGCATTTT. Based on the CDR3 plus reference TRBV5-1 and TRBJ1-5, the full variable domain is KAGVTQTPRYLIKTRGQQVTLSCSPISGHRSVSWYQQTPGQGLQFLFEYFSETQRNKGNFPGRFSGRQFSNSRSEMNVSTLELGDSALYLCASRAGTGSGNQPQHFGDGTRLSIL.

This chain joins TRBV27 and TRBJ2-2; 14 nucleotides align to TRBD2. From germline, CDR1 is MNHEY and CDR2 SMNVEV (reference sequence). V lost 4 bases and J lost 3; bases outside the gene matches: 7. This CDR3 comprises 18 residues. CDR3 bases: TGTGCCAGCAGTTCCCCGGGACTAGCGGGAGCCGACACCGGGGAGCTGTTTTTT. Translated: CASSSPGLAGADTGELFF.

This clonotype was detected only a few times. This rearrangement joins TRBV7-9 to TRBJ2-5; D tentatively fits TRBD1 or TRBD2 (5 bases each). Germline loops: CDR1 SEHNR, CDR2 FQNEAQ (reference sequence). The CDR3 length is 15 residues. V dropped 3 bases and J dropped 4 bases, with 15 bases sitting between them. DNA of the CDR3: TGTGCCAGCAGCTTCATCCCTAGGGACGTAGAGACCCAGTACTTC. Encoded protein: CASSFIPRDVETQYF.

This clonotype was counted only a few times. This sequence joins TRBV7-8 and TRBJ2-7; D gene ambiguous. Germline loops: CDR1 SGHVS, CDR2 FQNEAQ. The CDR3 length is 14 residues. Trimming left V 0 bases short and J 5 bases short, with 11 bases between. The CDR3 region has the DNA TGTGCCAGCAGCTTAGCGATACGGGTGGACGAGCAGTACTTC. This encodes CASSLAIRVDEQYF.

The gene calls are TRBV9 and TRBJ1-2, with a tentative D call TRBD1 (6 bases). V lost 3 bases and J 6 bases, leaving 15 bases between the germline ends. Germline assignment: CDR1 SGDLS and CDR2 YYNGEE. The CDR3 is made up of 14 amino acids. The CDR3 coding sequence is TGTGCCAGCAGCGAGGCCGGGACACCGGATGGCTACACCTTC. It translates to CASSEAGTPDGYTF.

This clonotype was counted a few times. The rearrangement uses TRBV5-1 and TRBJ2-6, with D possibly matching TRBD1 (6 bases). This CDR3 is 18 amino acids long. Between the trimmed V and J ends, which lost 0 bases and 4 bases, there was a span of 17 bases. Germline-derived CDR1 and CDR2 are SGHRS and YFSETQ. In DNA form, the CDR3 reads TGCGCCAGCAGCTTGGCGGGGACACATCTTTCCGGGGCCAACGTCCTGACTTTC. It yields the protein CASSLAGTHLSGANVLTF.

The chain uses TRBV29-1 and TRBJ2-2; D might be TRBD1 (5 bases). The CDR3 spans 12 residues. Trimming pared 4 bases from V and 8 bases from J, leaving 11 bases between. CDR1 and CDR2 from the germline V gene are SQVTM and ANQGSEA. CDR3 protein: CSVVPGNGELFF. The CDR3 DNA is TGCAGCGTTGTGCCAGGGAATGGGGAGCTGTTTTTT.

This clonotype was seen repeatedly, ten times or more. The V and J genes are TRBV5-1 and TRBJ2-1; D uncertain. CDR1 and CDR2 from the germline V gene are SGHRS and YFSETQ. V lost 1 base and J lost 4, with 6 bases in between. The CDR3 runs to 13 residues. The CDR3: CASSLITYNEQFF. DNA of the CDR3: TGCGCCAGCAGCTTGATAACTTACAATGAGCAGTTCTTC. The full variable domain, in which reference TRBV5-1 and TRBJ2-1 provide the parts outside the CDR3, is KAGVTQTPRYLIKTRGQQVTLSCSPISGHRSVSWYQQTPGQGLQFLFEYFSETQRNKGNFPGRFSGRQFSNSRSEMNVSTLELGDSALYLCASSLITYNEQFFGPGTRLTVL.

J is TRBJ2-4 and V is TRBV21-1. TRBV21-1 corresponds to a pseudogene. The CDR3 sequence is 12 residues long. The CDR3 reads CASSTSQNIQYF. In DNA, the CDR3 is TGTGCCAGCAGCACTAGTCAAAACATTCAGTACTTC.